Here is one T cell receptor (beta chain) with its context. Its antigen is still unknown. Base qualities are not recorded, but no much larger clone differs from it by a single base. No patient had received any treatment before thyroid surgery. Patient clinical samples collected from the early 2010s to the late 2010s were retrospectively analysed using T-cell receptor beta sequencing. To prepare the library, PCR was applied. TCRdb shows the sequencer as Illumina HiSeq 4000. The TCR beta-chain CDR3 region of each patient was profiled by high-throughput sequencing. Per the source publication's procedure: A classifier to discriminate distant-metastatic papillary thyroid cancer patients was built from CDR3 differences across clinicopathological groups. Repertoire diversity was assessed with the Shannon index, and tumor-blood repertoire similarity with the Morisita-Horn index. TCRdb ran its own pipeline on the public reads, namely fastp trimming at Q25 and MiXCR clone calling, and kept in-frame beta chains. TCRdb, not the authors, supplied the V and J calls. The sample table records around 35,000 clones; about a sixth of these occur just once. Clones ranked in the top ten supply about 4.6% of the sample.

This sample was included in a study of metastatic and nonmetastatic thyroid tumors (dated by TCRdb to about 2020). With respect to the entire study: Repertoires from peripheral blood and from tumor or nodule tissue samples of malignant and benign thyroid patients were compared.

The full study reports these points: In both blood and tumor samples, malignant tumors were reported to have significantly higher TCR beta diversity than benign nodules.

The germline V gene (reference sequence) gives CDR1 as DFQATT and CDR2 as SNEGSKA. V loses 4 bases at its end and J loses 4 bases; junction bases beyond the gene matches: 0. Taken from cysteine to phenylalanine, the CDR3 has 11 residues. Of all the DNA, just the CDR3 is kept, 33 bases in frame from base 1. The sequencing input was blood. The chain is made from TRBV20-1 and TRBJ1-2; 7 of the junction bases match TRBD1. The TCR originated in a female donor with papillary thyroid cancer or a benign thyroid nodule (not recorded which). Some clones in this sample may be carry-over from other donors' samples. The CDR3 corresponds to CSATGGYGYTF. The DNA is as follows: TGCAGTGCTACAGGGGGCTATGGCTACACCTTC.